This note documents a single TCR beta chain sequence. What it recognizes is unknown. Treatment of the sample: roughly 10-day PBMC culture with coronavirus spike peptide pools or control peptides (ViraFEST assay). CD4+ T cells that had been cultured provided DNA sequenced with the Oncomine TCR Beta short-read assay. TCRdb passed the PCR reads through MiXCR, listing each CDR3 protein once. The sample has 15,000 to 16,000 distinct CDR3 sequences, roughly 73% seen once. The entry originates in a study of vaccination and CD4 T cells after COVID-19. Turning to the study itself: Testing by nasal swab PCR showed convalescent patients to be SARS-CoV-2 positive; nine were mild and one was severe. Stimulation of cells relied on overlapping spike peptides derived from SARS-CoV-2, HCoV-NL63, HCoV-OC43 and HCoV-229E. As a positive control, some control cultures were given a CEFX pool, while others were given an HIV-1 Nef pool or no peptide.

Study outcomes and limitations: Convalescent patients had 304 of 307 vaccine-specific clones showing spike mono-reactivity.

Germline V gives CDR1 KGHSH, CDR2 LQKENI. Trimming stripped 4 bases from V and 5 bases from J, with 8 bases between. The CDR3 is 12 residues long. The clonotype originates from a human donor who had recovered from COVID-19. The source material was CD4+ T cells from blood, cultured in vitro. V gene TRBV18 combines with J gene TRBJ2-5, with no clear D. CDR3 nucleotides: TGTGCCAGCTCACTTAGGGTTGAGACCCAGTACTTC. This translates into CASSLRVETQYF. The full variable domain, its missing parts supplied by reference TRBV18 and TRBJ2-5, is NAGVMQNPRHLVRRRGQEARLRCSPMKGHSHVYWYRQLPEEGLKFMVYLQKENIIDESGMPKERFSAEFPKEGPSILRIQQVVRGDSAAYFCASSLRVETQYFGPGTRLLVL.